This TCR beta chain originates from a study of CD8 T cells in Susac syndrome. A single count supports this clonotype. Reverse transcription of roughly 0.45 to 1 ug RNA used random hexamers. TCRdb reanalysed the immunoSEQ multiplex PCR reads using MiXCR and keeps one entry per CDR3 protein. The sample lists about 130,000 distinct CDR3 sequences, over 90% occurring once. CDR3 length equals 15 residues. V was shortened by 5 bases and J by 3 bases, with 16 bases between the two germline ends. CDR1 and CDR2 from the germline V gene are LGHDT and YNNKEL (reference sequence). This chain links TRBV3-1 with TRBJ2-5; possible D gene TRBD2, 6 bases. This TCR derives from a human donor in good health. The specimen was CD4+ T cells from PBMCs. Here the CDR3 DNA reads TGTGCCAGCAGCTTAAGGGGCGGGGCGGAAGAGACCCAGTACTTC. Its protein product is CASSLRGGAEETQYF.